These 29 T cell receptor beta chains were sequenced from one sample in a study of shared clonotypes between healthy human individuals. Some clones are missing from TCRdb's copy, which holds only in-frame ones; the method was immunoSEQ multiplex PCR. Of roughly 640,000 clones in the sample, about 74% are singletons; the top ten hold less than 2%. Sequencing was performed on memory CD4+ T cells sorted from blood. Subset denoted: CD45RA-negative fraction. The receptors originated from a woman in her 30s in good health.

The chain's CDR3 is CASSAGLDSAGSYNEQFF. Here the CDR3 DNA reads TGTGCCAGCAGCGCAGGACTAGACTCTGCTGGGTCCTACAATGAGCAGTTCTTC. The chain joins TRBV4-2 to TRBJ2-1; 7 bases align to TRBD2. With V trimmed by 5 bases and J by 1 base, 14 bases remained unmatched. Germline V gives CDR1 LGHNA, CDR2 YNFKEQ. The CDR3 runs to 18 residues.

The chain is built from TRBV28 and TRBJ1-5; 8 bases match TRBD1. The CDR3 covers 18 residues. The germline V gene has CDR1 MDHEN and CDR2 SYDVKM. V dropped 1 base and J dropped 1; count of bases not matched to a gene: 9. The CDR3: CASSLFLRTGLSNQPQHF. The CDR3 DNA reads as TGTGCCAGCAGTTTATTTCTTAGGACAGGGTTGAGCAATCAGCCCCAGCATTTT.

The CDR3 sequence is CASSMDITLAKNIQYF. The CDR3 DNA sequence: TGTGCCAGCAGTATGGACATAACTCTAGCCAAAAACATTCAGTACTTC. The V call is TRBV27, the J call TRBJ2-4; possible D gene TRBD1, 5 bases. V lost 5 bases and J lost 0, with 14 bases in between. This CDR3 region has 16 residues. Germline CDR1 MNHEY, CDR2 SMNVEV (reference sequence).

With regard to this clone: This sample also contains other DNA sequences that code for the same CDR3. DNA for the CDR3: TGCGCCAGCAGCTTGGCCCTGTACAATGAGCAGTTCTTC. Its translation: CASSLALYNEQFF. The chain joins TRBV5-1 to TRBJ2-1; D is undetermined. V shed 0 bases and J shed 4 bases, with 5 bases lying between them. The germline V gene encodes CDR1 SGHRS and CDR2 YFSETQ. The CDR3 length is 13 residues.

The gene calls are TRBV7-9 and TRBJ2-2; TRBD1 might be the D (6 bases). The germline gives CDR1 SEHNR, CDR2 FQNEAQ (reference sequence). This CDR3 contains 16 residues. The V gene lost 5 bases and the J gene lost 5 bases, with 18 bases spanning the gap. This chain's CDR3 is CASSPTDRLGTGELFF. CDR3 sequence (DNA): TGTGCCAGCAGCCCCACCGACAGGCTAGGAACCGGGGAGCTGTTTTTT.

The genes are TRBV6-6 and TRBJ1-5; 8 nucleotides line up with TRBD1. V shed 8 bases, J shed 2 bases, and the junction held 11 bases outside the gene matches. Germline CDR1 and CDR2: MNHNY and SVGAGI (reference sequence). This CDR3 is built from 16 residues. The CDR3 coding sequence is TGTGCCAGCGGCCGTCAGGGGGCGCGGGGCAATCAGCCCCAGCATTTT. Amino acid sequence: CASGRQGARGNQPQHF.

The CDR3 loop is CASSRRMGDSGNTIYF. The DNA of the CDR3 is TGTGCCAGCAGCCGTCGGATGGGGGACTCTGGAAACACCATATATTTT. The chain couples TRBV28 to TRBJ1-3, with D possibly being TRBD1 (5 bases). This CDR3 region has 16 residues. Trimming pared 6 bases from V and 0 bases from J, leaving 15 bases between. Germline V gene data show CDR1 as MDHEN and CDR2 as SYDVKM.

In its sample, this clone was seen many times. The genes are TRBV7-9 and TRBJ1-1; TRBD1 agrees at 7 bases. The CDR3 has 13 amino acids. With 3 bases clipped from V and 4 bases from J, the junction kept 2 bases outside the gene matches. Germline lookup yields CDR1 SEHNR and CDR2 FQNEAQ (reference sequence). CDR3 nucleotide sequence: TGTGCCAGCAGCTTTGACAGGGTCACTGAAGCTTTCTTT. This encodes CASSFDRVTEAFF.

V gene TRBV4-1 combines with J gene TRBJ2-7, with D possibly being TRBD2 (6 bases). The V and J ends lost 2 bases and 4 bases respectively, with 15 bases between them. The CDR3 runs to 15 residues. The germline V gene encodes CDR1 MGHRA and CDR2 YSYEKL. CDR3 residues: CASSQTSLGVYEQYF. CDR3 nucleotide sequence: TGCGCCAGCAGCCAAACTAGCTTAGGGGTATACGAGCAGTACTTC.

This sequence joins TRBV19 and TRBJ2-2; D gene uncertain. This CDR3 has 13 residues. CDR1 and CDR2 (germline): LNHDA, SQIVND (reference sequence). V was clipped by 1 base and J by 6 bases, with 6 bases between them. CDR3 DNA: TGTGCCAGTAGTATAGGGCTGGCCGGGGAGCTGTTTTTT. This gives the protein CASSIGLAGELFF.

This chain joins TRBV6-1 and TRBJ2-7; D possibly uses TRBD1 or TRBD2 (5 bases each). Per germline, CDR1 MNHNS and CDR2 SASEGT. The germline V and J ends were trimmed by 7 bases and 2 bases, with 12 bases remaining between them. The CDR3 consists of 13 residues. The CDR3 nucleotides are TGTGCCAGCACTGGGACGGAGCCCTACGAGCAGTACTTC. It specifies CASTGTEPYEQYF.

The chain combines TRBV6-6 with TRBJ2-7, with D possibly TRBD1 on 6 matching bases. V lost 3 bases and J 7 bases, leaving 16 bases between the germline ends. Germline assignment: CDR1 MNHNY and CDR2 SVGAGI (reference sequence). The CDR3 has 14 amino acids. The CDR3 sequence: CASSYQGPGWEQYF. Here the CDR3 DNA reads TGTGCCAGCAGTTATCAGGGGCCAGGGTGGGAGCAGTACTTC.

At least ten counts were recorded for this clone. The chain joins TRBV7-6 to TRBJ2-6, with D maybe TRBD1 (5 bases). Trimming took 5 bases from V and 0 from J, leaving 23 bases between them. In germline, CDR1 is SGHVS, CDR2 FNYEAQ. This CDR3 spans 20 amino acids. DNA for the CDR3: TGTGCCAGCAGCCCAAGTGTCACAGGAATTGGGTTCTCTGGGGCCAACGTCCTGACTTTC. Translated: CASSPSVTGIGFSGANVLTF.

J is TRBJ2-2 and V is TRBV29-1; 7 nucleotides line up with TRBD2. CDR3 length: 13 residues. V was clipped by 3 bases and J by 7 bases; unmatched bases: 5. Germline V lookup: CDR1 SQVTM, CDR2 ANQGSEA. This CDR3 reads CSVDTSVHGELFF. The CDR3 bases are TGCAGCGTTGATACTAGCGTGCACGGGGAGCTGTTTTTT.

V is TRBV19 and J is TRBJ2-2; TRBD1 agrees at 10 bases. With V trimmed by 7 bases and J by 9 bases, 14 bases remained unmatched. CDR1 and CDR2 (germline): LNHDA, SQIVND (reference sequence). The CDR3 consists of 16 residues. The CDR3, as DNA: TGTGCCAGTACCATTAATCACGGACAGGGGGTGAGGGAGCTGTTTTTT. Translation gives CASTINHGQGVRELFF. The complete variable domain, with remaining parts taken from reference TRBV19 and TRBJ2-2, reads DGGITQSPKYLFRKEGQNVTLSCEQNLNHDAMYWYRQDPGQGLRLIYYSQIVNDFQKGDIAEGYSVSREKKESFPLTVTSAQKNPTAFYLCASTINHGQGVRELFFGEGSRLTVL.

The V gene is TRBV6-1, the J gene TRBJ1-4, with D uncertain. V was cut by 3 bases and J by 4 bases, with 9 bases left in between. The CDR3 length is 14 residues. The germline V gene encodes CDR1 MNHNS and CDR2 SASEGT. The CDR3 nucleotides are TGTGCCAGCAGTGAGAAGCTGAATAATGAAAAACTGTTTTTT. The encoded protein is CASSEKLNNEKLFF.

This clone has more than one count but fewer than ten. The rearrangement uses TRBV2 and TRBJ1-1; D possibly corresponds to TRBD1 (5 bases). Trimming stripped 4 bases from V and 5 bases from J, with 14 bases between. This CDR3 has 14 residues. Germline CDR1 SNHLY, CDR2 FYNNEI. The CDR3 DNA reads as TGTGCCAGCAGTGGTCAGGGAGGGTATACTGAAGCTTTCTTT. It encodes CASSGQGGYTEAFF.

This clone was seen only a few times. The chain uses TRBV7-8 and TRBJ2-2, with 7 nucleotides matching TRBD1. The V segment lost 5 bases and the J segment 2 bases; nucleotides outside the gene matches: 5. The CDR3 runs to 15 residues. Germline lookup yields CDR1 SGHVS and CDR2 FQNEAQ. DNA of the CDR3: TGTGCCAGCAGCGTTGACAGGGTAAACACCGGGGAGCTGTTTTTT. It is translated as CASSVDRVNTGELFF.

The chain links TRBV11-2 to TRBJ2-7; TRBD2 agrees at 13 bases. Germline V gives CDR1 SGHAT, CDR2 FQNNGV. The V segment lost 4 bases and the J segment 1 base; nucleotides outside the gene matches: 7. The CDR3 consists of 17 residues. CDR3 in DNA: TGTGCCAGCAGCTCTAGGACTAGCGGGAGAAGGTCCTACGAGCAGTACTTC. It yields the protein CASSSRTSGRRSYEQYF.

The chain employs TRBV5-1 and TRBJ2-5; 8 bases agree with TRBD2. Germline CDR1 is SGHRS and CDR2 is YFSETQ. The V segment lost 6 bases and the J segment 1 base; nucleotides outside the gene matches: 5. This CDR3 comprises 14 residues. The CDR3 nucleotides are TGCGCCAGCACTTTTAGCGGGGCCCAAGAGACCCAGTACTTC. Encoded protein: CASTFSGAQETQYF.

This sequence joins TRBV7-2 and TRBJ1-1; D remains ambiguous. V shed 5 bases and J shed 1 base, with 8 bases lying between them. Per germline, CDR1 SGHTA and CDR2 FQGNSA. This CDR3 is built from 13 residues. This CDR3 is CASSLLANTEAFF. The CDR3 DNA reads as TGTGCCAGCAGCCTACTAGCGAACACTGAAGCTTTCTTT.

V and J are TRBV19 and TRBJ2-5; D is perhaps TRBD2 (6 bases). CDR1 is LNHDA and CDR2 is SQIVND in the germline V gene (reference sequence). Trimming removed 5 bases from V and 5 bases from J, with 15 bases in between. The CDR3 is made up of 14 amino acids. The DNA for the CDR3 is TGTGCCAGTAGTCGGGACTTCTCCCGTGAGACCCAGTACTTC. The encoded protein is CASSRDFSRETQYF.

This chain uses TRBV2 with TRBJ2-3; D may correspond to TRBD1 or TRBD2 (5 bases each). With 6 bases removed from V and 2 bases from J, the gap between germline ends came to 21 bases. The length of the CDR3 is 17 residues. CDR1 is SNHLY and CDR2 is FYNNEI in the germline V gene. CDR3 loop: CASRGLAPGGFTDTQYF. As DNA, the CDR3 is TGTGCCAGCAGGGGGCTAGCTCCCGGCGGGTTCACAGATACGCAGTATTTT. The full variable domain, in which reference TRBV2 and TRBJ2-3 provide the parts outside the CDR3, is EPEVTQTPSHQVTQMGQEVILRCVPISNHLYFYWYRQILGQKVEFLVSFYNNEISEKSEIFDDQFSVERPDGSNFTLKIRSTKLEDSAMYFCASRGLAPGGFTDTQYFGPGTRLTVL.

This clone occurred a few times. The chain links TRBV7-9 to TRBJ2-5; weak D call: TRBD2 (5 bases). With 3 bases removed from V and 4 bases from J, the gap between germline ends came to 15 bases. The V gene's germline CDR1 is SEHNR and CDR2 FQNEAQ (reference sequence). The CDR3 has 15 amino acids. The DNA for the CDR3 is TGTGCCAGCAGCTTCTTCTCGCCTAGCCGAGAGACCCAGTACTTC. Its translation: CASSFFSPSRETQYF.

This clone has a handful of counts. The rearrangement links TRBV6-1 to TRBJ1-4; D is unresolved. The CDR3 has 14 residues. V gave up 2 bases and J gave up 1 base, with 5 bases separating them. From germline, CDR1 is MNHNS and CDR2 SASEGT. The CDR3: CASSEPRTNEKLFF. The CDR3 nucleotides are TGTGCCAGCAGTGAACCCCGAACTAATGAAAAACTGTTTTTT.

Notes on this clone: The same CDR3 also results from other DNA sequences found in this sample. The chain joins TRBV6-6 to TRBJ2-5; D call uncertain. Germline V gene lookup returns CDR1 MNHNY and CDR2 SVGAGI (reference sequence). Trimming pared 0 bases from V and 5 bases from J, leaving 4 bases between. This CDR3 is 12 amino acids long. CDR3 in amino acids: CASSYSSETQYF. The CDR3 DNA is TGTGCCAGCAGTTACTCGTCGGAGACCCAGTACTTC.

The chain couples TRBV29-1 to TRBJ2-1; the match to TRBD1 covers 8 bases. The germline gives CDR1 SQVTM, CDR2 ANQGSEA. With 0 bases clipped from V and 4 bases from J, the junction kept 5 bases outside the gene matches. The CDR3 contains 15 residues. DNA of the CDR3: TGCAGCGTTGAAGATCCGGGACAGGTTTACAATGAGCAGTTCTTC. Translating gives CSVEDPGQVYNEQFF.

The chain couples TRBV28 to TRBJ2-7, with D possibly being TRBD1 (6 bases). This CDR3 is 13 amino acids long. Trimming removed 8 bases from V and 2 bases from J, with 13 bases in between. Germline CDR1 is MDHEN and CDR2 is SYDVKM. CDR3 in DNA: TGTGCCAGCCGGAGGACAGCAGCCTACGAGCAGTACTTC. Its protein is CASRRTAAYEQYF. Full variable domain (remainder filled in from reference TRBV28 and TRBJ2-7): DVKVTQSSRYLVKRTGEKVFLECVQDMDHENMFWYRQDPGLGLRLIYFSYDVKMKEKGDIPEGYSVSREKKERFSLILESASTNQTSMYLCASRRTAAYEQYFGPGTRLTVT.

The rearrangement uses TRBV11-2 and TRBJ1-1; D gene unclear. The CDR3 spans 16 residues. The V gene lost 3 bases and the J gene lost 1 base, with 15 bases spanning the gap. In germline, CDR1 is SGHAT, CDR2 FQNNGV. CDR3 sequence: CASSLGLRGQNTEAFF. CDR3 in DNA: TGTGCCAGCAGCTTGGGTCTGAGAGGGCAGAACACTGAAGCTTTCTTT.